Detailed here is one T cell receptor beta chain. Its antigen is currently unknown. The sample belongs to a study of graft-versus-host responses after intestinal transplantation. Turning to the study itself: Transplants given to recipients were multivisceral, liver-intestinal, or isolated intestinal. Study outcomes and limitations: Present in recipient marrow, GvH clones included some that appeared first in ileum or blood.

Measured with immunoSEQ multiplex PCR; TCRdb has only the in-frame clones, and not every one. The sample lists approximately 77,000 clones; 85% to 90% were seen once. Trimming cost V 8 bases and J 4 bases, with 12 bases left between them. The germline gives CDR1 LNHDA, CDR2 SQIVND (reference sequence). CDR3 length equals 13 residues. The chain joins TRBV19 to TRBJ2-1; D gene unclear. Sequencing was performed on unstimulated CD4+ T cells sorted from spleen or lymph node cells, taken before intestinal transplant. This receptor was identified in a human donor who received an intestinal transplant. CDR3 bases: TGTGCCAGTCACAGCAACCTATACAATGAGCAGTTCTTC. Translating it yields CASHSNLYNEQFF.